The T cell receptor beta chain described here comes from a study of OX40 agonist ivuxolimab in advanced cancers. Study background: Six ivuxolimab dose levels, 0.01 to 10 mg/kg, were given intravenously every 2 weeks. Those enrolled were approximately 87% male, with a mean age of around 58 years and ages from roughly 20 to 90.

The CDR3 loop spans 14 amino acids. The V gene end was trimmed by 8 bases and the J gene end by 5 bases; junction bases not matched to a gene: 8. As regards this clone: Its matching antigen is unknown.

Patients with a history of autoimmune disease or on systemic immunosuppression were excluded. Here immunoSEQ multiplex PCR was the method, and the copy in TCRdb shows in-frame clones only, minus some. This sample has about 58,000 clones, with more than 80% found just once. Regarding the study as a whole: Expanded clones belonging to CD8+ T cells outnumbered, on average, those of CD4+.

V is TRBV6-7 and J is TRBJ2-3, with 9 positions matching TRBD2. TRBV6-7 is designated an ORF whose function remains uncertain. The TCR sequence derives from an adult with an advanced solid tumor such as melanoma, head and neck, liver or kidney cancer. Here the sequenced sample was CD4+ or CD8+ T cells sorted from blood, taken in a trial of the OX40 agonist ivuxolimab. The CDR3 loop is CASYSGSVVDTQYF. CDR3 coding DNA: TGTGCCAGCTATAGCGGGAGCGTGGTAGATACGCAGTATTTT.